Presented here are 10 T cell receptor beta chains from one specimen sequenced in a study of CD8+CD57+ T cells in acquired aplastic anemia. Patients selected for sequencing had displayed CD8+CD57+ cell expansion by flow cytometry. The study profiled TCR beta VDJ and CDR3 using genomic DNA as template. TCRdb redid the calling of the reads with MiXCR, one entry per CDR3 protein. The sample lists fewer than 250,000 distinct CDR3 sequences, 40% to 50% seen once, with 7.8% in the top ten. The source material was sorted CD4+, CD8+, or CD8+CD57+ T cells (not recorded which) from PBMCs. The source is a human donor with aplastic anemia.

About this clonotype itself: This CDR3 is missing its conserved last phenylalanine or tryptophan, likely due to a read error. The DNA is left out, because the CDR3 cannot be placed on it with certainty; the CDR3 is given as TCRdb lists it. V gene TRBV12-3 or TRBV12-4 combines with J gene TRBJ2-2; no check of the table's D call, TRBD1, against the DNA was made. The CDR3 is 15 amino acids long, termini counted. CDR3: CASSLGTGYYNEQFL.

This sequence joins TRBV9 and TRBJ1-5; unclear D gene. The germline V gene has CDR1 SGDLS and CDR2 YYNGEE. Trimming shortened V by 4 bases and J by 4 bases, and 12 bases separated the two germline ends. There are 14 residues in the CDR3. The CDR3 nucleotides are TGTGCCAGCAGCCCAGAGGTAGGGAATCAGCCCCAGCATTTT. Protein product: CASSPEVGNQPQHF.

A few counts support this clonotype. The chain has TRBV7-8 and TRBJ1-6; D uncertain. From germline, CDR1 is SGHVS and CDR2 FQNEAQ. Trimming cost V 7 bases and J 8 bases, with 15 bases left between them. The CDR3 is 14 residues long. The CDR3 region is CASTHAAVDSPLHF. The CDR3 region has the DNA TGTGCCAGCACCCACGCGGCTGTTGATTCACCCCTCCACTTT.

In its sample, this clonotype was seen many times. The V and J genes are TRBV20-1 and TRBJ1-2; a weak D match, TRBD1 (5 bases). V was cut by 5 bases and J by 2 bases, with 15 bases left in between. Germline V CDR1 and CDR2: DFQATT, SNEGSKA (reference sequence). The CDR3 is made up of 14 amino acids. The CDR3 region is CSALISDSNYGYTF. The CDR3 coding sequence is TGCAGTGCTTTGATATCAGACAGCAACTATGGCTACACCTTC.

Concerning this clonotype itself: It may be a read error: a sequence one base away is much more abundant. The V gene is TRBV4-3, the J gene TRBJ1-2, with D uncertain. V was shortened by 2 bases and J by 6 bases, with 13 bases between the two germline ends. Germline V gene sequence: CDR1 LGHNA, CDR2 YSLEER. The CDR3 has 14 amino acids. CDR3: CASSQSIRDNGYTF. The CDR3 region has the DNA TGCGCCAGCAGCCAATCGATAAGGGATAATGGCTACACCTTC.

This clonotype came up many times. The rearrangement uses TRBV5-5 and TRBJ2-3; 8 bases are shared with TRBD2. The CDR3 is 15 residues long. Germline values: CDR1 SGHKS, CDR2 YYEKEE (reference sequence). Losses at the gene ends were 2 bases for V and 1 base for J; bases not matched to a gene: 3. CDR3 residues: CASSLGLARTDTQYF. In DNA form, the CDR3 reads TGTGCCAGCAGCTTAGGACTAGCCCGCACAGATACGCAGTATTTT. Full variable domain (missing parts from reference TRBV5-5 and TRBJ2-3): DAGVTQSPTHLIKTRGQQVTLRCSPISGHKSVSWYQQVLGQGPQFIFQYYEKEERGRGNFPDRFSARQFPNYSSELNVNALLLGDSALYLCASSLGLARTDTQYFGPGTRLTVL.

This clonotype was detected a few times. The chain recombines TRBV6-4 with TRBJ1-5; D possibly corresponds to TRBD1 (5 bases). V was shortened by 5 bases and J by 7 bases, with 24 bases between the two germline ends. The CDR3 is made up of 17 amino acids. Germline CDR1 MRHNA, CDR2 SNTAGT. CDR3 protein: CASSPLLRQGRKQPQHF. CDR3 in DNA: TGTGCCAGCAGTCCATTGTTACGCCAGGGACGAAAGCAGCCCCAGCATTTT.

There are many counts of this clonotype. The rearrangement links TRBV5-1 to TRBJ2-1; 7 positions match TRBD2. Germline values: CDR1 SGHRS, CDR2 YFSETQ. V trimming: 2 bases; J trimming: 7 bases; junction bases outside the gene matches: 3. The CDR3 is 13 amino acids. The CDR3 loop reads CASSFRGVNEQFF. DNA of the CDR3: TGCGCCAGCAGCTTTCGGGGGGTGAATGAGCAGTTCTTC.

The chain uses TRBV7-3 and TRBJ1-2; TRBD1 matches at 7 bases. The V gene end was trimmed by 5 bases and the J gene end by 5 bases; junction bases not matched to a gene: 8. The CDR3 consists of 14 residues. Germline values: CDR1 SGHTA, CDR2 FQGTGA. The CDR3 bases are TGTGCCAGCAGCCAGACAGACAGGGTGTATGGCTACACCTTC. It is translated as CASSQTDRVYGYTF.

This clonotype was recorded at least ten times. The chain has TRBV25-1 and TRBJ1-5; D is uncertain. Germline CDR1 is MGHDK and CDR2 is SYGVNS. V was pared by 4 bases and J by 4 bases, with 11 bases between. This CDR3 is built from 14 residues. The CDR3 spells CASSGTARNQPQHF. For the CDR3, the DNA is TGTGCCAGCAGTGGAACCGCTCGAAATCAGCCCCAGCATTTT.